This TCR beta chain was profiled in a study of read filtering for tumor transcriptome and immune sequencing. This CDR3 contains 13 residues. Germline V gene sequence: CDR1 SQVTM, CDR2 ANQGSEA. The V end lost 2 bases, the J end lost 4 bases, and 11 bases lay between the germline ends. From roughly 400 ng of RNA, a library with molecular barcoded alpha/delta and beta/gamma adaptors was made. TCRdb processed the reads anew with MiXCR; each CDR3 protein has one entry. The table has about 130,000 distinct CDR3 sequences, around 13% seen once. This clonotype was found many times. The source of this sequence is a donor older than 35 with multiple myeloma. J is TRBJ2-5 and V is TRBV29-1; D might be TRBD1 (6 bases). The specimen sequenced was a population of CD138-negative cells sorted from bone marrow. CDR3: CSVERQGTETQYF. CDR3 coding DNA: TGCAGCGTTGAACGGCAGGGGACAGAGACCCAGTACTTC.